The clone carrying this TCR beta chain was seen a few times. What it recognizes is unknown. With V trimmed by 6 bases and J by 0 bases, 3 bases remained unmatched. CDR3 size: 16 residues. The germline V gene has CDR1 MNHEY and CDR2 SVGEGT. The entry originates in a study of early T cells in non-severe SARS-CoV-2 infection. Study background: Investigators sequenced bulk RNA drawn from unsorted whole blood, and chains remained unpaired. Findings of the study overall: VDJdb-based annotation leaned toward anti-spike CD8 responses and missed private and CD4 specificities.

TCRdb reprocessed the 5' RACE reads via MiXCR and lists one record per CDR3 protein. The sample lists 70,000 to 90,000 distinct CDR3 sequences; 15% were seen once. The TCR comes from an adult who was a healthcare worker with PCR-confirmed SARS-CoV-2 infection or an uninfected control (not recorded which). The sequenced sample was whole blood. The chain carries TRBV6-2 or TRBV6-3 and TRBJ2-6; 9 nucleotides align to TRBD1. In DNA form, the CDR3 reads TGTGCCAGCAGAGGACAGGGGAACTCTGGGGCCAACGTCCTGACTTTC. Residues: CASRGQGNSGANVLTF.